A single TCR beta chain is shown here with its context. There is no known antigen for this receptor. No base quality information exists; no much larger clone differs at one position. The record originates from a study of blood T cell repertoires in COVID-19 (dated by TCRdb to 2018 to 2021). Regarding the research as a whole: Collaborator samples came from the United States, Italy and Spain and covered acute and convalescent phases of COVID-19. The prospective study material was composed of cDNA or gDNA derived from T cells, B-cell-depleted T cells, or PBMCs. Deeply sampled blood TCRbeta repertoires from subjects exposed to, actively infected with, or recovered from COVID-19 were included in the dataset. A freely available public database, intended as a resource for researchers studying the immune response to SARS-CoV-2, is where the repertoires were released. Samples were obtained from the ongoing ImmuneRACE study (first 160 participants) and from about 1,300 subjects provided by 6 global collaborators. Nearly every sample came with metadata listing a de-identified subject ID, COVID-19 status, age in years and sex. Where available, HLA class I and class II types were taken from metadata supplied by the sample provider and were not determined by assay-based typing.

TCRbeta CDR3 regions were amplified from genomic DNA by means of the immunoSEQ Assay, a bias-controlled multiplex PCR. The study's own analysis went as follows. Within the assay, amplification of reference gene primers was used to estimate how many nucleated cells each sample contained. Sequence reads were collapsed and filtered to measure the absolute abundance of every unique TCRbeta CDR3 rearrangement. Productive Simpson clonality was computed per sample as the square root of Simpson's diversity index over productive rearrangements. This immuneACCESS table, as held by TCRdb, lists in-frame sequences with V and J called but not all clones. Of the missing ones, under half trace to an unresolved V gene in checked studies; the others have no known cause. V and J calls and clone size are those listed in that table; D and trimming were worked out from the DNA. Present in this sample are about 130,000 clones, around 87% of which were seen just once. The ten top clones hold about 2.5% of the sample.

Findings and caveats that apply to the study as a whole: How much clinical and demographic metadata was included differed by source and by participant, and the metadata was provided uncurated.

There are 14 amino acids in the CDR3, from cysteine to phenylalanine inclusive. Only CDR3 DNA is held: 42 bases, read in frame from base 1. CDR1 SEHNR and CDR2 FQNEAQ are derived from the germline V gene (reference sequence). V drops 3 bases and J drops 3 bases, leaving 11 bases in between. Each collaborating institution followed its own protocols to collect whole blood in K2EDTA tubes. For TCRbeta analysis, collaborator samples were shipped as frozen whole blood, as isolated PBMCs, or as DNA extracted from either sample type. The chain uses TRBV7-9 and TRBJ1-1; the D gene assignment is ambiguous. Source material: peripheral blood. This TCR was recovered from a man aged 50-60 years with active COVID-19. The base sequence is TGTGCCAGCAGCTTTCGGGTGACTGACACTGAAGCTTTCTTT. Its coded protein is CASSFRVTDTEAFF.